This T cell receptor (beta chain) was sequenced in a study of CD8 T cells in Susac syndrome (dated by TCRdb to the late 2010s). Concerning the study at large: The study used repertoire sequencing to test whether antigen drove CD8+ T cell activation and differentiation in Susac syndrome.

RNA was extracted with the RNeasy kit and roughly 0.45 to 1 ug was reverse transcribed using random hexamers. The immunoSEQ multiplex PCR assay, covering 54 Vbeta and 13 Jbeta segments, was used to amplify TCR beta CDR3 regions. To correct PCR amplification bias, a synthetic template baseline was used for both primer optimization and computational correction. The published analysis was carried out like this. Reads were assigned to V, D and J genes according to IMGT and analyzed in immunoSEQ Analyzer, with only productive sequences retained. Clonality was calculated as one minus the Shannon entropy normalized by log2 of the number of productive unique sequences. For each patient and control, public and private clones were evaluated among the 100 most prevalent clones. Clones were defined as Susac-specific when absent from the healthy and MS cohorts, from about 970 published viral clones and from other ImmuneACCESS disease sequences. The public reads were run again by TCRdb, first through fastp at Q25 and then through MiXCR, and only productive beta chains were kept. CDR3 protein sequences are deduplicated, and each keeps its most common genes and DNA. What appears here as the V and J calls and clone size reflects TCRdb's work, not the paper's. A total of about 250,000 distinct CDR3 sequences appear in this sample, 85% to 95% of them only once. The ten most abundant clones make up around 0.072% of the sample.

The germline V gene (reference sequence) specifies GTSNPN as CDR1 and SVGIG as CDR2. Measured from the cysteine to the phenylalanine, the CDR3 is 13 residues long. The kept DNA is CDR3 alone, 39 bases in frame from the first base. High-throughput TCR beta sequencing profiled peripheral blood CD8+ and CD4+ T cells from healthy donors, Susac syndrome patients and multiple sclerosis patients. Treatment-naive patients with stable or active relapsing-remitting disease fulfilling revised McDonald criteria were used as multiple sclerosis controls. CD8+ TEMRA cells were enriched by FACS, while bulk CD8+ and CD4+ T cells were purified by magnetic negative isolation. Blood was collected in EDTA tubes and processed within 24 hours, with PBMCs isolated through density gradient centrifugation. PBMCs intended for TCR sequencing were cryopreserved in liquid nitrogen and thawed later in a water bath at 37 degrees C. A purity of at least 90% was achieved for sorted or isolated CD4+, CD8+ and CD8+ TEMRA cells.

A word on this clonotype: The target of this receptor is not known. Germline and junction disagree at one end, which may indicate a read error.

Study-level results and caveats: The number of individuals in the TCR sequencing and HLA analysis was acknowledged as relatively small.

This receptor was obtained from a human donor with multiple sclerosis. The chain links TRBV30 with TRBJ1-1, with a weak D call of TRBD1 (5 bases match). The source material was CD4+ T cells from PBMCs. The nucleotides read TGTGCCTGGAGTGACCCCCCGACAGTTGAAGTTTTCTTT. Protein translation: CAWSDPPTVEVFF.